One T cell receptor beta chain is described in this entry. Its antigen is not known. This sample stems from a study of T cell responses to AZD1222 COVID-19 vaccine. The CDR3 is made up of 14 amino acids. CDR1 and CDR2 from the germline V gene are LNHDA and SQIVND (reference sequence). V dropped 4 bases and J dropped 3 bases, with 10 bases sitting between them. Broader study findings: Across spike, vaccine-associated CD4 TCRs were found, dominant at 160-218 and 743-854.

TCRdb's table, derived via immunoSEQ multiplex PCR, lists solely in-frame clones and lacks some. This table has roughly 150,000 clones, about nine tenths appearing once. This clonotype was sampled from an adult in good health. The gene calls are TRBV19 and TRBJ1-5; D may be TRBD1 (5 bases). Sequences were derived from peripheral blood, sampled on day 0 of AZD1222 vaccination. The CDR3 nucleotides read TGTGCCAGTAGTACCGGGACTACCAATCAGCCCCAGCATTTT. This translates into CASSTGTTNQPQHF.